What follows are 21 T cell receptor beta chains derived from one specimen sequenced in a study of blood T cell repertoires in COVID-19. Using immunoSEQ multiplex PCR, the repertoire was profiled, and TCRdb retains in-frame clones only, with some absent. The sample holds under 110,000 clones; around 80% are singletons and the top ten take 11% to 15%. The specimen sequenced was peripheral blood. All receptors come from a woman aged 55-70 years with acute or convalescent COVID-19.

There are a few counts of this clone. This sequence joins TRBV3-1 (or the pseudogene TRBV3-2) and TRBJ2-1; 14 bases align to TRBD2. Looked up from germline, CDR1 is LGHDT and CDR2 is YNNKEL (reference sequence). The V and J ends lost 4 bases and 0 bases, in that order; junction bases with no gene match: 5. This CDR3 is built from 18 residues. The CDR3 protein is CASSLGLAGGPSYNEQFF. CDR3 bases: TGTGCCAGCAGCCTTGGACTAGCGGGGGGCCCCTCCTACAATGAGCAGTTCTTC.

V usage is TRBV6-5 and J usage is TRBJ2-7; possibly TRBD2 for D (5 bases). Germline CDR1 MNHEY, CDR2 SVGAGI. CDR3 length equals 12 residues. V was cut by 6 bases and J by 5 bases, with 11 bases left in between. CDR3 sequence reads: CASSSLGDEQYF. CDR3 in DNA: TGTGCCAGCAGCTCCCTCGGGGACGAGCAGTACTTC.

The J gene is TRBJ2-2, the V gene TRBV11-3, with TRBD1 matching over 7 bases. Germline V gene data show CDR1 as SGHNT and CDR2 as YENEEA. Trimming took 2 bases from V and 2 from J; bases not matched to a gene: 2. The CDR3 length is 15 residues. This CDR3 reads CASSLKGANTGELFF. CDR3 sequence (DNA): TGTGCCAGCAGCTTAAAGGGGGCAAACACCGGGGAGCTGTTTTTT.

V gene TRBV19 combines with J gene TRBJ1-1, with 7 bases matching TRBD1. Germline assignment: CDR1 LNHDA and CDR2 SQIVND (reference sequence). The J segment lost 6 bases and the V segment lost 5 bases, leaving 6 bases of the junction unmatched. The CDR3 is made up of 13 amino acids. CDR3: CASSPQGVAEAFF. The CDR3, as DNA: TGTGCCAGTAGTCCTCAGGGGGTGGCTGAAGCTTTCTTT.

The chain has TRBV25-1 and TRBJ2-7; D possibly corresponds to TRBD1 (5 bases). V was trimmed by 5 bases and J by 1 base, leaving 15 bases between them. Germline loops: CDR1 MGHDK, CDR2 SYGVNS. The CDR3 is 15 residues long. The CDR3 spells CASSPGFFGSYEQYF. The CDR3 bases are TGTGCCAGCAGTCCAGGGTTCTTCGGATCCTACGAGCAGTACTTC.

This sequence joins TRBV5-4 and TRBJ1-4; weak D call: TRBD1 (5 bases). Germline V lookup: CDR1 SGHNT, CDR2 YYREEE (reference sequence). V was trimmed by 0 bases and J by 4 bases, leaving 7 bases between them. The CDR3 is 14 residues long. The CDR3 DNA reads TGTGCCAGCAGCTTGGGCGGGGGTAATGAAAAACTGTTTTTT. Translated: CASSLGGGNEKLFF.

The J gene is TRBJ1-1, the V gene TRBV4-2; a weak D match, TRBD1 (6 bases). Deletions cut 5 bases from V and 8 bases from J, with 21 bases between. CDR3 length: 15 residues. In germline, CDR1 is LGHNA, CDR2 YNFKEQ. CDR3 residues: CASSVPGTLTAEAFF. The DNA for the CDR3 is TGTGCCAGCAGCGTACCCGGGACATTAACGGCCGAAGCTTTCTTT.

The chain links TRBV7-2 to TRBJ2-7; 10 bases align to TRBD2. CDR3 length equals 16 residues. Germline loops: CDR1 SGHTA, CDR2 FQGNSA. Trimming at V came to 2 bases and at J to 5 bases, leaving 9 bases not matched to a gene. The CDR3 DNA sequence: TGTGCCAGCAGCTTATTGATTTCGCTAGCGGGAGACGAGCAGTACTTC. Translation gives CASSLLISLAGDEQYF.

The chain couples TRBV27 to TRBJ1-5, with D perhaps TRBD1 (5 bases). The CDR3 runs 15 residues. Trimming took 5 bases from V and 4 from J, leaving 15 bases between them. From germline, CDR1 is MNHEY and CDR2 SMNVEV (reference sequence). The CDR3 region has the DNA TGTGCCAGCAGTCTATTTGGCGGGGGAAATCAGCCCCAGCATTTT. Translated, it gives CASSLFGGGNQPQHF.

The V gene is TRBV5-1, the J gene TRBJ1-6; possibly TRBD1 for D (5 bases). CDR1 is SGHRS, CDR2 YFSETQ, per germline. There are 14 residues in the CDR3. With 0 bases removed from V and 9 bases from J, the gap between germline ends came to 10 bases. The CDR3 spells CASSLEQGSSPLHF. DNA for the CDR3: TGCGCCAGCAGCTTGGAGCAGGGAAGTTCACCCCTCCACTTT.

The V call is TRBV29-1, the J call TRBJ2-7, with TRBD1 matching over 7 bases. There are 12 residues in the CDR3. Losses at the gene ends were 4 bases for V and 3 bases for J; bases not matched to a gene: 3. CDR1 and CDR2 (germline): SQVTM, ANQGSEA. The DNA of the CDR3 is TGCAGCGTTGGACAGGGATACTACGAGCAGTACTTC. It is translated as CSVGQGYYEQYF.

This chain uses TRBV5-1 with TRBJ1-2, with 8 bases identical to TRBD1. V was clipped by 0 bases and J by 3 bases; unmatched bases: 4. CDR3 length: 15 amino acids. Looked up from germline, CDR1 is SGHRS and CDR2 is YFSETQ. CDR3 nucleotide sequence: TGCGCCAGCAGCTTGGGGACAGGGAGGGACTATGGCTACACCTTC. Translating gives CASSLGTGRDYGYTF.

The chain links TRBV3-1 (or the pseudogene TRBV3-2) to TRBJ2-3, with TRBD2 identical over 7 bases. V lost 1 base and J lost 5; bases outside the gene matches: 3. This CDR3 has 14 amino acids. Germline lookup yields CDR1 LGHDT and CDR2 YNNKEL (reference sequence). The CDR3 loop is CASSQAGGGDTQYF. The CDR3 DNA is TGTGCCAGCAGCCAAGCGGGAGGTGGAGATACGCAGTATTTT.

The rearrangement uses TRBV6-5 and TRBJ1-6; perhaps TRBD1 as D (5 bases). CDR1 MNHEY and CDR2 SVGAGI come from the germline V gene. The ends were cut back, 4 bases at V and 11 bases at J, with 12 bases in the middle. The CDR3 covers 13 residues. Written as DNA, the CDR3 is TGTGCCAGCAGTTCGGGGGGAAGGCCACCCCTCCACTTT. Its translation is CASSSGGRPPLHF.

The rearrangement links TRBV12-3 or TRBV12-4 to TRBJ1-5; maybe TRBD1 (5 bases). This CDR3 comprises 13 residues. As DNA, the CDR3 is TGTGCTACCAGCAGGGTCGGCAATCAGCCCCAGCATTTT. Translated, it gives CATSRVGNQPQHF.

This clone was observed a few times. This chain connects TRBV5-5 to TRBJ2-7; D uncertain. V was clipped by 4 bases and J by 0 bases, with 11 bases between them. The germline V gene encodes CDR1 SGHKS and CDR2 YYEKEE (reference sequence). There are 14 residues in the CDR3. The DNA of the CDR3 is TGTGCCAGCAGCAAGACGGCAGGCTCCTACGAGCAGTACTTC. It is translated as CASSKTAGSYEQYF.

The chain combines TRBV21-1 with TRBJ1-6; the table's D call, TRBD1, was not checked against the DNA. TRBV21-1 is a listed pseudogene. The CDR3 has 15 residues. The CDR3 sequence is CASSSPGQDNSPLHF. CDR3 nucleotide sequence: TGTGCCAGCAGCAGTCCGGGACAGGATAATTCACCCCTCCACTTT.

The CDR3 sequence is CASSQEWEEYGYTF. CDR3 DNA: TGTGCCAGCAGCCAAGAGTGGGAGGAATATGGCTACACCTTC. V gene TRBV3-1 (or the pseudogene TRBV3-2) combines with J gene TRBJ1-2, with D unclear. The CDR3 runs 14 residues. CDR1 is LGHDT and CDR2 is YNNKEL in the germline V gene (reference sequence). V was cut by 0 bases and J by 5 bases, with 10 bases left in between.

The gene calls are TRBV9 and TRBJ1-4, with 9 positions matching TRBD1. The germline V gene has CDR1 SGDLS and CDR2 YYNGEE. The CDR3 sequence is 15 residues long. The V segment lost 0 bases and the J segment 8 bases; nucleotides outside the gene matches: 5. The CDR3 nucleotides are TGTGCCAGCAGCGTAGAGGGACAGGGTGGCGAAAAACTGTTTTTT. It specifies CASSVEGQGGEKLFF.

The CDR3: CASSLVAGSYNEQFF. Here the CDR3 DNA reads TGCGCCAGCAGCTTGGTAGCGGGGTCCTACAATGAGCAGTTCTTC. The rearrangement uses TRBV5-1 and TRBJ2-1, with TRBD2 matching 8 bases. V lost 0 bases and J lost 1; bases outside the gene matches: 0. Germline assignment: CDR1 SGHRS and CDR2 YFSETQ. The CDR3 sequence is 15 residues long.

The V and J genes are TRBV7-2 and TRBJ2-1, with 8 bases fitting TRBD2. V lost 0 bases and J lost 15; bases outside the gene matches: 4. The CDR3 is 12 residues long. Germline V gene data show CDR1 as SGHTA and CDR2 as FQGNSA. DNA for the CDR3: TGTGCCAGCAGCTTAGCCGCGGGGGGCGGGTTCTTC. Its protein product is CASSLAAGGGFF.